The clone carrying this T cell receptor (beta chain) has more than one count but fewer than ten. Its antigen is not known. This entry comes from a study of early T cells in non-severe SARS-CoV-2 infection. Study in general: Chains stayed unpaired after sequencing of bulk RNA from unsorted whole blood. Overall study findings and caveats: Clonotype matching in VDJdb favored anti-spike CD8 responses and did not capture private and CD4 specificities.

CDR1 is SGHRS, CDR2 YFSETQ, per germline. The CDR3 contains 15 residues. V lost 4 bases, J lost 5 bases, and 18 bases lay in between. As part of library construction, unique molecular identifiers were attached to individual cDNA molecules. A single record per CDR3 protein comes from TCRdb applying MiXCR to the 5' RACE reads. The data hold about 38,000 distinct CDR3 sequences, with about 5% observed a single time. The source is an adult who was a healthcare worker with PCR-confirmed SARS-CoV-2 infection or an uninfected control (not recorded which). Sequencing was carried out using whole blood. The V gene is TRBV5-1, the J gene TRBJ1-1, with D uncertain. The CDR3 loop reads CASSPQTPRVTEAFF. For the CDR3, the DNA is TGCGCCAGCAGCCCCCAGACACCTCGGGTGACTGAAGCTTTCTTT.